This T cell receptor beta chain appears in the sequencing data of a study of T-cell memory formation after mild COVID-19. To note about this clonotype: No antigen is known for it.

TCRdb independently ran MiXCR on the 5' RACE reads; one entry per CDR3 protein. The table lists about 160,000 distinct CDR3 sequences, roughly 31% of them singletons. Study-wide points: Confirmation of SARS-CoV-2 specificity was lacking for second-wave clones peaking day 37. Clones that contracted clustered mainly in CM and EM if CD4+ and in EMRA if CD8+. Pre-infection memory held some responding clones, suggesting pre-existing cross-reactive T cells responded.

Germline V gene lookup returns CDR1 MNHNY and CDR2 SVGAGI (reference sequence). This CDR3 is 16 amino acids long. Germline trimming cut 6 bases from V and 9 bases from J; bases unmatched to any gene: 13. Sequenced: PBMCs or a T cell subset sorted from them (not recorded which). This sequence joins TRBV6-6 and TRBJ1-6, with 8 positions matching TRBD1. The TCR was taken from an adult woman who had mild COVID-19 (a few samples of this study predate the infection). Cell type and time point are not known. Here the CDR3 reads CASSSSDRGMSSPLHF. As DNA, the CDR3 is TGTGCCAGCAGCTCCTCCGACAGGGGAATGAGTTCACCCCTCCACTTT.